This T cell receptor beta chain originates from a study of blood T cell repertoires in COVID-19. Study-level background: Acute and convalescent COVID-19 samples came from the United States, Italy and Spain. PBMCs, B-cell-depleted T cells, or T cells provided the cDNA or gDNA that made up the material.

Profiled with immunoSEQ multiplex PCR; TCRdb holds only in-frame clones, not every one. This sample carries 200,000 to 300,000 clones, around 89% of them seen once, and the ten largest clones take over 7.5%. This study enrolled people aged 18 to 89 from 20 to 25 US geographic areas. Two negative PCRs, clearance, or symptom resolution had been documented for recovered Cohort 3 donors. The germline V gene encodes CDR1 SGHAT and CDR2 FQNNGV. The CDR3 covers 19 residues. V was trimmed by 2 bases and J by 4 bases, leaving 23 bases between them. The chain is built from TRBV11-2 and TRBJ2-2, with a tentative D call TRBD1 (6 bases). The sequenced sample consisted of PBMCs or T cells enriched from blood (not recorded which). This TCR derives from a man aged 35-49 years who had recovered from COVID-19. CDR3 region: CASSLRGQLMSRGTGELFF. The DNA for the CDR3 is TGTGCCAGCAGCTTACGAGGACAGCTCATGAGCCGCGGCACCGGGGAGCTGTTTTTT.